This TCR beta chain was sequenced in a study of cytomegalovirus exposure and HLA in healthy donors. Concerning this clone: Its antigen is still unknown.

This PCR relied on a set of 60 Vbeta primers and 13 Jbeta primers. Some clones are missing from TCRdb's copy, which holds only in-frame ones; the method was immunoSEQ multiplex PCR. The sample shows 210,000 or so clones, roughly 90% of them seen only once. General study points: Later on, an analysis found that several of the most significant clusters appeared to be linked to common viral pathogens, which included parvovirus B19.

The CDR3 covers 15 residues. Sequences were obtained from PBMCs. This receptor was obtained from a woman aged 18-30 years in good health and CMV-seronegative. The genes are TRBV12-1 and TRBJ2-7; the DNA was not compared with TRBD1, the D call given in the table. TRBV12-1 has pseudogene status. The CDR3 coding sequence is TGTGCCAGCAGCTGCCTGTTTGGCCTCACCTACGAGCAGTACTTC. It codes for CASSCLFGLTYEQYF.